Below, 17 T cell receptor beta chains from the same sample are listed, as sequenced in a study of blood T cell repertoires in COVID-19. The method was immunoSEQ multiplex PCR; TCRdb's version includes in-frame clones alone and lacks a portion of them. The sample contains 100,000 to 150,000 clones, roughly 90% of which appear only once. The specimen was peripheral blood. Every receptor here comes from a man in his 60s with COVID-19, enrolled during active disease.

V gene TRBV10-2 combines with J gene TRBJ2-1; D may be TRBD2 (6 bases). The length of the CDR3 is 15 residues. With 3 bases removed from V and 0 bases from J, the gap between germline ends came to 9 bases. Germline CDR1 reads WSHSY; CDR2 reads SAAADI. The CDR3: CASSERDSSYNEQFF. As DNA, the CDR3 is TGCGCCAGCAGTGAAAGGGACTCCTCCTACAATGAGCAGTTCTTC.

The chain links TRBV30 to TRBJ1-1; maybe TRBD1 (5 bases). The CDR3 is made up of 13 amino acids. The germline V gene encodes CDR1 GTSNPN and CDR2 SVGIG (reference sequence). V lost 4 bases to trimming and J lost 1 base, with 10 bases between them. In DNA, the CDR3 is TGTGCCTGGACAGGGCAGTCGAACACTGAAGCTTTCTTT. Translated, it gives CAWTGQSNTEAFF.

J is TRBJ2-1 and V is TRBV10-1, with 14 bases identical to TRBD2. CDR1 is WNHNN and CDR2 is SYGVQD in the germline V gene (reference sequence). V trimming: 6 bases; J trimming: 9 bases; junction bases outside the gene matches: 10. The CDR3 totals 16 residues. The CDR3 loop is CASSKTGTSGSSEQFF. CDR3 bases: TGCGCCAGCAGCAAAACCGGGACTAGCGGGAGTAGTGAGCAGTTCTTC.

The chain recombines TRBV11-3 with TRBJ1-1, with D uncertain. This CDR3 has 12 amino acids. Germline V gives CDR1 SGHNT, CDR2 YENEEA. V gave up 3 bases and J gave up 5 bases, with 7 bases separating them. The CDR3 loop reads CASSFEGTEAFF. The DNA for the CDR3 is TGTGCCAGCAGCTTCGAGGGAACTGAAGCTTTCTTT.

This clone was seen a single time. The chain is built from TRBV2 and TRBJ2-7, with TRBD2 matching over 9 bases. Trimming cost V 2 bases and J 7 bases; bases outside gene matches: 3. From germline, CDR1 is SNHLY and CDR2 FYNNEI. CDR3 length: 13 residues. CDR3 residues: CASSERLAGEQYF. In DNA, the CDR3 is TGTGCCAGCAGTGAAAGGCTAGCGGGGGAGCAGTACTTC.

The chain has TRBV5-1 and TRBJ2-7, with 9 nucleotides matching TRBD1. Per germline, CDR1 SGHRS and CDR2 YFSETQ. Trimming at V came to 3 bases and at J to 3 bases, leaving 7 bases not matched to a gene. CDR3 length: 15 residues. The CDR3 reads CASSSMTGGNYEQYF. CDR3 nucleotide sequence: TGCGCCAGCAGCTCCATGACAGGGGGTAACTACGAGCAGTACTTC.

This clone has a handful of counts. The rearrangement joins TRBV5-5 to TRBJ1-5, with a possible D match to TRBD1 (6 bases). Germline CDR1 is SGHKS and CDR2 is YYEKEE (reference sequence). The CDR3 is 16 amino acids. The ends were cut back, 4 bases at V and 1 base at J, with 15 bases in the middle. The CDR3 spells CASSPGGGQSNQPQHF. CDR3 bases: TGTGCCAGCAGCCCGGGCGGGGGGCAAAGCAATCAGCCCCAGCATTTT.

The chain joins TRBV27 to TRBJ2-7, with D hard to call. The CDR3 has 11 amino acids. Per the germline V gene, CDR1 is MNHEY and CDR2 is SMNVEV (reference sequence). V lost 5 bases and J lost 7, with 9 bases in between. In nucleotides, the CDR3 is TGTGCCAGCAGTAACAGTATTGAGCAGTACTTC. It encodes CASSNSIEQYF.

This clone came up a few times. The genes are TRBV7-8 and TRBJ2-7; 10 bases fit TRBD1. Germline V CDR1 and CDR2: SGHVS, FQNEAQ. The ends lost 5 bases at V and 7 bases at J; junction bases unmatched: 5. The CDR3 totals 13 residues. In DNA, the CDR3 is TGTGCCAGCAGCCGACAGGGGGCGTTTGAGCAGTACTTC. Protein sequence: CASSRQGAFEQYF.

V usage is TRBV10-3 and J usage is TRBJ1-1; weak D call: TRBD1 (6 bases). Trimming shortened V by 10 bases and J by 1 base, and 16 bases separated the two germline ends. The CDR3 contains 14 residues. Per the germline V gene, CDR1 is ENHRY and CDR2 is SYGVKD. CDR3 nucleotides: TGTGCCAGCTCTCCGGGACATTCGAACACTGAAGCTTTCTTT. The encoded protein is CASSPGHSNTEAFF.

This clone showed up just once. CDR3 residues: CATRDYQHNEQFF. The CDR3 DNA reads TGTGCCACCCGGGACTACCAGCACAATGAGCAGTTCTTC. V and J are TRBV19 and TRBJ2-1, with 7 bases matching TRBD2. Germline values: CDR1 LNHDA, CDR2 SQIVND (reference sequence). J was trimmed by 5 bases and V by 10 bases; bases with no gene match: 8. The CDR3 has 13 residues.

The chain joins TRBV21-1 to TRBJ1-5; the table's TRBD1 call for D was not verified on the DNA. TRBV21-1 is tagged as a pseudogene. The CDR3 runs to 17 residues. The CDR3 nucleotides read TGTGCCAGCAGCAAAGAGAGAAGGGGCTCAAGCAATCAGCCCCAGCATTTT. Translation gives CASSKERRGSSNQPQHF.

The rearrangement joins TRBV27 to TRBJ2-7, with 9 bases lining up with TRBD1. Unmatched junction bases numbered 4, after V lost 6 bases and J lost 4 bases. Germline-derived CDR1 and CDR2 are MNHEY and SMNVEV (reference sequence). The length of the CDR3 is 13 residues. The chain's CDR3 is CASRKQGAYEQYF. The DNA for the CDR3 is TGTGCCAGCAGAAAACAGGGGGCGTACGAGCAGTACTTC.

The J gene is TRBJ1-4, the V gene TRBV18, with D perhaps TRBD1 (6 bases). Germline V gene lookup returns CDR1 KGHSH and CDR2 LQKENI. The CDR3 has 15 amino acids. Trimming took off 5 bases at V and 0 bases at J, with 10 bases between the two ends. CDR3 coding DNA: TGTGCCAGCTCATTAGGGGGAGCAACTAATGAAAAACTGTTTTTT. This sequence encodes CASSLGGATNEKLFF.

J is TRBJ1-2 and V is TRBV28; 10 bases map to TRBD1. Germline values: CDR1 MDHEN, CDR2 SYDVKM. Losses at the gene ends were 6 bases for V and 5 bases for J; bases not matched to a gene: 6. The CDR3 consists of 14 residues. The CDR3 is CASSPTGGGYGYTF. The DNA of the CDR3 is TGTGCCAGCAGCCCGACAGGGGGCGGGTATGGCTACACCTTC.

This chain links TRBV2 with TRBJ1-3; 7 positions agree with TRBD1. The CDR3 totals 16 residues. Looked up from germline, CDR1 is SNHLY and CDR2 is FYNNEI. V trimming: 8 bases; J trimming: 0 bases; junction bases outside the gene matches: 10. CDR3 nucleotide sequence: TGTGCCAGCCTAGGGGGGACAGATCCCTCTGGAAACACCATATATTTT. Protein sequence: CASLGGTDPSGNTIYF.

This chain connects TRBV2 to TRBJ2-7; D is uncertain. This CDR3 is built from 11 residues. Germline V lookup: CDR1 SNHLY, CDR2 FYNNEI. V was pared by 5 bases and J by 2 bases, with 4 bases between. This CDR3 is CASSITYEQYF. DNA for the CDR3: TGTGCCAGCAGTATTACCTACGAGCAGTACTTC.